Sequencing of this T cell receptor beta chain was carried out in a study of T cells after somatic rescue of genetic block. The CDR3 has 14 amino acids. The germline CDR1 and CDR2 sequences are SGHRS and YFSETQ. The V segment lost 4 bases and the J segment 5 bases; nucleotides outside the gene matches: 6. Here immunoSEQ multiplex PCR was the method, and the copy in TCRdb shows in-frame clones only, minus some. The sample holds some 90,000 clones, 80% to 90% seen once. J is TRBJ2-5 and V is TRBV5-1, with 9 bases matching TRBD1. This sequence originates from a woman aged 18-29 years. Input material: peripheral blood mononuclear cells (PBMCs). CDR3 residues: CASSRDRAEETQYF. CDR3 coding DNA: TGCGCCAGCAGCCGGGACAGGGCGGAGGAGACCCAGTACTTC.